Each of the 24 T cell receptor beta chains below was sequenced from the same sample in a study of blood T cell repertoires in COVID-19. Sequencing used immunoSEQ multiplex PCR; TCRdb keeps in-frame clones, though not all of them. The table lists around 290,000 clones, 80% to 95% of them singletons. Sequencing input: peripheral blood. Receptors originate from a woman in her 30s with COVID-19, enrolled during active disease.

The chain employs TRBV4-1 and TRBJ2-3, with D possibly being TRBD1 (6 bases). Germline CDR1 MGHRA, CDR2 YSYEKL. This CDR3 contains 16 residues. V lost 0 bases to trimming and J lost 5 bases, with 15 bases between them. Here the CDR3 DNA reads TGCGCCAGCAGCCAAGAGAGTAGGGCAGGGGTAGATACGCAGTATTTT. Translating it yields CASSQESRAGVDTQYF.

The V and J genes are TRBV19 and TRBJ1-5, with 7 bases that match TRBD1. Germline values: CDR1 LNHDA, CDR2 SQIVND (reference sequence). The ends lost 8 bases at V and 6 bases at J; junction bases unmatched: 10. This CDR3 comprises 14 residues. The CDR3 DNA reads TGTGCCAGTTTATCAACAGGGGCTTTTCAGCCCCAGCATTTT. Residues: CASLSTGAFQPQHF.

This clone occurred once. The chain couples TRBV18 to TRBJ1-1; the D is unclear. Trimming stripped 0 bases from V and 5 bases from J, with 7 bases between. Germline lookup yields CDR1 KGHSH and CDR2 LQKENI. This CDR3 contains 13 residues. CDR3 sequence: CASSPPERTEAFF. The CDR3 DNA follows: TGTGCCAGCTCACCACCGGAGAGAACTGAAGCTTTCTTT. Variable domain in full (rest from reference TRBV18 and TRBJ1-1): NAGVMQNPRHLVRRRGQEARLRCSPMKGHSHVYWYRQLPEEGLKFMVYLQKENIIDESGMPKERFSAEFPKEGPSILRIQQVVRGDSAAYFCASSPPERTEAFFGQGTRLTVV.

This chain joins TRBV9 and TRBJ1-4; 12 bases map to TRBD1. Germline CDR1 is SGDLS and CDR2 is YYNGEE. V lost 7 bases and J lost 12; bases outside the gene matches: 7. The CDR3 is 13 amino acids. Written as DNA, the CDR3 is TGTGCCAGCTCCGGGACAGGGGGCTCGCAACTGTTTTTT. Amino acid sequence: CASSGTGGSQLFF.

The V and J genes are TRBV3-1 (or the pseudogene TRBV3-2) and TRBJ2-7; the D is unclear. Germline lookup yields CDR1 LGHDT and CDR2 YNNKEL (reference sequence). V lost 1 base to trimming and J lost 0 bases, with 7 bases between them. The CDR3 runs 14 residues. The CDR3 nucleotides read TGTGCCAGCAGCCAAGCCCCTAGCTCCTACGAGCAGTACTTC. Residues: CASSQAPSSYEQYF.

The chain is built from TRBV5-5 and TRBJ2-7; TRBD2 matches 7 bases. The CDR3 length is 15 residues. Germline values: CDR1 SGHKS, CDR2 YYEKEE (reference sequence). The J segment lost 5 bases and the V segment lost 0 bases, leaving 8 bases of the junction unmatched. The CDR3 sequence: CASSLGGGRYDEQYF. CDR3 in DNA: TGTGCCAGCAGCTTGGGCGGCGGGAGATACGACGAGCAGTACTTC. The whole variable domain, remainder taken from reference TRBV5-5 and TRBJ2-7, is DAGVTQSPTHLIKTRGQQVTLRCSPISGHKSVSWYQQVLGQGPQFIFQYYEKEERGRGNFPDRFSARQFPNYSSELNVNALLLGDSALYLCASSLGGGRYDEQYFGPGTRLTVT.

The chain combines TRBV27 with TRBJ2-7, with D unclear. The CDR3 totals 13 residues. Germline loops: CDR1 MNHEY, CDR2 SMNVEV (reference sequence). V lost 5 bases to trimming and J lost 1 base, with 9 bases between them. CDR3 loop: CASSGLESYEQYF. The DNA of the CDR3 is TGTGCCAGCAGTGGGCTTGAGTCCTACGAGCAGTACTTC.

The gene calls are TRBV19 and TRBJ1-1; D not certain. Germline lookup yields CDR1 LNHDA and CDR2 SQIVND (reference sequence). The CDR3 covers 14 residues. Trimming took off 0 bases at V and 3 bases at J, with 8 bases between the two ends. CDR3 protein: CASSIDERYTEAFF. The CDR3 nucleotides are TGTGCCAGTAGTATAGACGAACGGTACACTGAAGCTTTCTTT.

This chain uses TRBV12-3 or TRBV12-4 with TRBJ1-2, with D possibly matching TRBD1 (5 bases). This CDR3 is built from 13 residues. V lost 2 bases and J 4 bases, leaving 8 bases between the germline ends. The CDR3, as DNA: TGTGCCAGCAGTTTAACAGGAGTCTATGGCTACACCTTC. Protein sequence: CASSLTGVYGYTF.

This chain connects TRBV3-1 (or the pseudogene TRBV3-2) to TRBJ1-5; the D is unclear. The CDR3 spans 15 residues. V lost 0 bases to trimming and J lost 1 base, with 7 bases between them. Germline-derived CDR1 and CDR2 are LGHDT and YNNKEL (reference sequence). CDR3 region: CASSQDFGSNQPQHF. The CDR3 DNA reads TGTGCCAGCAGCCAAGATTTCGGGAGCAATCAGCCCCAGCATTTT.

CDR3: CASSQVSSSNQPQHF. For the CDR3, the DNA is TGCGCCAGCAGCCAAGTCTCTTCGAGCAATCAGCCCCAGCATTTT. The chain has TRBV4-1 and TRBJ1-5; no definite D call. This CDR3 spans 15 amino acids. The V gene lost 1 base and the J gene lost 1 base, with 8 bases spanning the gap. Germline loops: CDR1 MGHRA, CDR2 YSYEKL.

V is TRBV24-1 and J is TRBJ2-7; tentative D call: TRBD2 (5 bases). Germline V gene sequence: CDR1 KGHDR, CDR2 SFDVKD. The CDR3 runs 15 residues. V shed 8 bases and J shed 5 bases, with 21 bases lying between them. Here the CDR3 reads CATTPTEREPDEQYF. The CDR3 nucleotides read TGTGCCACCACCCCCACTGAGAGGGAGCCCGACGAGCAGTACTTC.

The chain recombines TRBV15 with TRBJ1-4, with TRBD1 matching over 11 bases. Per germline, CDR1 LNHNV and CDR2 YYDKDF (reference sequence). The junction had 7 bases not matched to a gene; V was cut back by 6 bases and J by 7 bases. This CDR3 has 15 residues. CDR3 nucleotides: TGTGCCACCAGTTTCGGGACAGGGGGTTTTGAAAAACTGTTTTTT. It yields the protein CATSFGTGGFEKLFF.

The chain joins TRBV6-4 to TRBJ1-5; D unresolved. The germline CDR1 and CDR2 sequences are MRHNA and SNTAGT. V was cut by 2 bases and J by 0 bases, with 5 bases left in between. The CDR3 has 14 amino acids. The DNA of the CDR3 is TGTGCCAGCAGTGACGTTTATAGCAATCAGCCCCAGCATTTT. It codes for CASSDVYSNQPQHF.

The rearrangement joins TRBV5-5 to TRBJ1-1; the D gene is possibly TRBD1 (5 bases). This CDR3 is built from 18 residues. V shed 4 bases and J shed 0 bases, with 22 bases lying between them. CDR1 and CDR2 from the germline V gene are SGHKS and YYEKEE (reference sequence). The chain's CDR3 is CASSPRQWLASMNTEAFF. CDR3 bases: TGTGCCAGCAGCCCCAGACAGTGGCTTGCTAGTATGAACACTGAAGCTTTCTTT.

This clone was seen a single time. The CDR3 spells CASSSRTKGGNEQFF. The CDR3, as DNA: TGTGCCAGCAGCTCCCGAACGAAGGGAGGTAATGAGCAGTTCTTC. The genes are TRBV7-9 and TRBJ2-1, with a weak D call TRBD2 (6 bases). CDR3 length: 15 residues. V was cut by 4 bases and J by 7 bases, with 17 bases left in between. CDR1 is SEHNR, CDR2 FQNEAQ, per germline (reference sequence).

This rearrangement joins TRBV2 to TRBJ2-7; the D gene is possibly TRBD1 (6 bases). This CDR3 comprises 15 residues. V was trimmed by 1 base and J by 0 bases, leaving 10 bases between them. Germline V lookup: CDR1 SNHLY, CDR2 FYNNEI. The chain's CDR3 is CASSEGPDSSYEQYF. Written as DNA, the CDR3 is TGTGCCAGCAGTGAAGGTCCGGACAGCTCCTACGAGCAGTACTTC.

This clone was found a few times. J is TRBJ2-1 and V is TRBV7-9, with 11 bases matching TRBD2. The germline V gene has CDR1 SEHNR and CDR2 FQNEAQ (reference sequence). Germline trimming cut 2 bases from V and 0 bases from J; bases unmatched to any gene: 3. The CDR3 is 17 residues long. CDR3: CASSLSSGRTSYNEQFF. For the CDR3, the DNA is TGTGCCAGCAGCTTATCTAGCGGGAGGACCTCCTACAATGAGCAGTTCTTC.

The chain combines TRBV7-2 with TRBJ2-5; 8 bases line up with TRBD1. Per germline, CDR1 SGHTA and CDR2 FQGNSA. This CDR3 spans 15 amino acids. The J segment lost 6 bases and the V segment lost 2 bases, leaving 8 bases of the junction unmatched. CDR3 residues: CASSLPGGGRKTQYF. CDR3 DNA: TGTGCCAGCAGCTTACCAGGGGGCGGCAGGAAGACCCAGTACTTC. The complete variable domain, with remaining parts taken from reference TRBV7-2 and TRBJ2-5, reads GAGVSQSPSNKVTEKGKDVELRCDPISGHTALYWYRQSLGQGLEFLIYFQGNSAPDKSGLPSDRFSAERTGGSVSTLTIQRTQQEDSAVYLCASSLPGGGRKTQYFGPGTRLLVL.

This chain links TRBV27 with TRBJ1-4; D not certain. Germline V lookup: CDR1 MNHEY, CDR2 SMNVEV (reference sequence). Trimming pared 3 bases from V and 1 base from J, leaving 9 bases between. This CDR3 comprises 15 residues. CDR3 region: CASSLDWRTNEKLFF. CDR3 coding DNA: TGTGCCAGCAGTTTGGACTGGCGAACTAATGAAAAACTGTTTTTT.

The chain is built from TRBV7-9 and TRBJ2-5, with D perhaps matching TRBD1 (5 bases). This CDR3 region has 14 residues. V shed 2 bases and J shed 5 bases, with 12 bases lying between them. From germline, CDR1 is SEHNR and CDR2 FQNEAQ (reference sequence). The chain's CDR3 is CASSLLGAVETQYF. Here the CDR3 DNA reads TGTGCCAGCAGCTTATTAGGGGCAGTCGAGACCCAGTACTTC.

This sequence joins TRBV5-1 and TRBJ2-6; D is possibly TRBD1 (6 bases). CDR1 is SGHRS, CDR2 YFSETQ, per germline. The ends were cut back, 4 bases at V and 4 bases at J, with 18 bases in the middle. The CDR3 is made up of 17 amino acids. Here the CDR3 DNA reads TGCGCCAGCAGCCCCCGACAGGCCCTAGTCGGGGCCAACGTCCTGACTTTC. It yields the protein CASSPRQALVGANVLTF.

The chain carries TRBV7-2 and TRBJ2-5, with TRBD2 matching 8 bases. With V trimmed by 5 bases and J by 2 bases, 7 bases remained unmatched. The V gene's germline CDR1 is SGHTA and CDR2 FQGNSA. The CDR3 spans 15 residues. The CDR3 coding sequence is TGTGCCAGCAGCCCCGTCGTAGCGGGACAAGAGACCCAGTACTTC. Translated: CASSPVVAGQETQYF.

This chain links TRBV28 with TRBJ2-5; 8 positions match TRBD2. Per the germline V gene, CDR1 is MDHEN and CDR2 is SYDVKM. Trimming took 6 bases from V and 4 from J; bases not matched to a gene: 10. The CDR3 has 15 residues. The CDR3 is CASSLSAGGGETQYF. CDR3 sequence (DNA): TGTGCCAGCAGCCTGTCTGCGGGGGGAGGAGAGACCCAGTACTTC.